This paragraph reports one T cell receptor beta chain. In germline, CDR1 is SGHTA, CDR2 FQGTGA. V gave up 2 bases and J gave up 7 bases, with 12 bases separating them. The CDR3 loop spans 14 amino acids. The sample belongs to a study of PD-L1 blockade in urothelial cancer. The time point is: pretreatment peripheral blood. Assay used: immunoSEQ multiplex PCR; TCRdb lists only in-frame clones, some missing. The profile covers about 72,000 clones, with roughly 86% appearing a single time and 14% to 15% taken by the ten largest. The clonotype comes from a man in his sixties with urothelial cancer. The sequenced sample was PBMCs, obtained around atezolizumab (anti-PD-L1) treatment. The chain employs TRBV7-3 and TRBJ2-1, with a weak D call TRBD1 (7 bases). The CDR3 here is CASSLDPGGNEQFF. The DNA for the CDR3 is TGTGCCAGCAGCTTAGATCCAGGGGGGAATGAGCAGTTCTTC.